These T cell receptor beta chains were read from a single sample in a study of post-analysis software for immune sequencing data. TCRdb independently ran MiXCR on the PCR reads; one entry per CDR3 protein. The sample has more than 500,000 distinct CDR3 sequences; around 36% are singletons. The material sequenced was blood. These receptors originate from a girl aged 2-17 years with multiple sclerosis. CDR3s include the opening cysteine and the closing phenylalanine or tryptophan. A D gene is named only where the DNA matches it firmly. Size is stated for part of the rows, as once, few or many counts, or as a class when the clone is expanded.

CASSLVWTGGTYSNQPQHF,TGTGCCAGCAGCTTAGTCTGGACAGGGGGCACGTATAGCAATCAGCCCCAGCATTTT,TRBD1,few,TRBV7-6,TRBJ1-5
CASSYLRNTEAFF,TGTGCCAGCAGTTACTTGCGGAACACTGAAGCTTTCTTT,-,-,TRBV6-6,TRBJ1-1
CSAPPSGNNEQFF,TGCAGTGCTCCCCCGAGCGGGAACAATGAGCAGTTCTTC,TRBD2,few,TRBV20-1,TRBJ2-1
CASSVGQANTEAFF,TGTGCCAGCAGCGTAGGACAGGCGAACACTGAAGCTTTCTTT,-,-,TRBV9,TRBJ1-1
CASSESTIPNYGYTF,TGTGCCAGCAGCGAGTCAACCATACCTAACTATGGCTACACCTTC,-,few,TRBV2,TRBJ1-2
CASSYSAGWNEQFF,TGTGCCAGCAGTTACAGCGCTGGATGGAATGAGCAGTTCTTC,-,-,TRBV6-4,TRBJ2-1
CASSFERGPTADTQYF,TGCGCCAGCAGCTTTGAGCGGGGGCCCACCGCAGATACGCAGTATTTT,TRBD2,-,TRBV5-1,TRBJ2-3
CSARQNEGTYEQYF,TGCAGTGCTAGGCAAAACGAGGGAACCTACGAGCAGTACTTC,-,few,TRBV20-1,TRBJ2-7
CASSSRAGGELFF,TGTGCCAGCAGCTCTAGGGCGGGCGGGGAGCTGTTTTTT,-,-,TRBV7-2,TRBJ2-2
CASSLRDTYNEQFF,TGTGCCAGCAGCTTGCGGGACACCTACAATGAGCAGTTCTTC,-,few,TRBV7-8,TRBJ2-1
CASSLEVYSYNEQFF,TGTGCCAGCAGTCTTGAGGTGTACTCCTACAATGAGCAGTTCTTC,-,-,TRBV7-2,TRBJ2-1
CASRTSGTGAYNEQFF,TGTGCCAGCAGGACTTCCGGGACAGGGGCCTACAATGAGCAGTTCTTC,TRBD1,-,TRBV2,TRBJ2-1
CASSTPGSTDTQYF,TGCGCCAGCAGCACCCCGGGAAGCACAGATACGCAGTATTTT,-,few,TRBV5-1,TRBJ2-3
CASSPAGTGNEKLFF,TGCGCCAGCAGCCCGGCCGGGACAGGGAATGAAAAACTGTTTTTT,TRBD1,-,TRBV5-1,TRBJ1-4
CSARADRGLGTDTQYF,TGCAGTGCTAGAGCAGACAGGGGGCTTGGCACAGATACGCAGTATTTT,TRBD1,-,TRBV20-1,TRBJ2-3
CSANSGGATNEQFF,TGCAGCGCGAATAGCGGGGGGGCGACGAATGAGCAGTTCTTC,TRBD2,few,TRBV29-1,TRBJ2-1
CSVEDLTDYTF,TGCAGCGTTGAAGATCTGACGGACTACACCTTC,-,few,TRBV29-1,TRBJ1-2
CASSQEGGGRTNEKLFF,TGTGCCAGCAGCCAAGAAGGGGGTGGGAGAACTAATGAAAAACTGTTTTTT,-,-,TRBV3-1,TRBJ1-4
CAIGTSHSSYNEQFF,TGTGCCATCGGGACTAGCCACAGCTCCTACAATGAGCAGTTCTTC,TRBD2,few,TRBV10-3,TRBJ2-1
CASSAGANTGELFF,TGTGCCAGCAGCGCGGGAGCGAACACCGGGGAGCTGTTTTTT,TRBD2,-,TRBV12-3/TRBV12-4,TRBJ2-2
CASSYSPGQPYF,TGTGCCAGCAGTTACTCGCCGGGACAGCCGTACTTC,TRBD1,-,TRBV6-6,TRBJ2-7
CAISEALSGGGGDTQYF,TGTGCCATCAGTGAGGCTTTGAGCGGGGGTGGGGGAGATACGCAGTATTTT,TRBD2,few,TRBV10-3,TRBJ2-3
CASGGLAGQETQYF,TGTGCCAGCGGGGGACTAGCGGGGCAAGAGACCCAGTACTTC,TRBD2,few,TRBV2,TRBJ2-5
CASSWDPAYEQYF,TGTGCCAGCAGCTGGGACCCCGCTTACGAGCAGTACTTC,-,-,TRBV9,TRBJ2-7
CASYYREPTASDGKLFF,TGTGCCAGCTACTACAGGGAGCCGACGGCCTCGGATGGAAAACTGTTTTTT,-,once,TRBV3-1,TRBJ1-4
CSASVTASTDTQYF,TGCAGTGCTAGTGTGACAGCTAGCACAGATACGCAGTATTTT,-,-,TRBV20-1,TRBJ2-3
CASSHPPWRGNGGYTF,TGTGCCAGCAGCCACCCCCCGTGGAGGGGGAATGGTGGCTACACCTTC,-,-,TRBV3-1,TRBJ1-2
CASSLTLWSTEAFF,TGTGCCAGCAGCTTAACTTTGTGGAGCACTGAAGCTTTCTTT,-,-,TRBV13,TRBJ1-1
CASSLPEAVGYGYTF,TGCGCCAGCAGCCTACCCGAGGCCGTTGGCTATGGCTACACCTTC,-,-,TRBV4-1,TRBJ1-2
CASSQDPQRNSPLHF,TGTGCCAGCAGCCAAGATCCCCAGCGTAATTCACCCCTCCACTTT,-,few,TRBV14,TRBJ1-6
CASSLPGGTLHF,TGTGCCAGCAGCTTGCCGGGTGGAACCCTCCACTTT,-,-,TRBV5-5,TRBJ1-6
CASSLGQFLRLNTEAFF,TGTGCCAGCAGCTTGGGGCAGTTCCTTAGATTGAACACTGAAGCTTTCTTT,-,-,TRBV11-2,TRBJ1-1
CSARDALLGGGTDTQYF,TGCAGTGCTAGAGACGCCCTCTTGGGGGGAGGCACAGATACGCAGTATTTT,-,-,TRBV20-1,TRBJ2-3
CASSVSTGSYEQYF,TGTGCCAGCAGCGTAAGTACCGGGTCCTACGAGCAGTACTTC,-,few,TRBV9,TRBJ2-7
CASSTTPGDATQYF,TGTGCCAGCAGCACCACCCCGGGAGACGCTACGCAGTATTTT,-,few,TRBV7-2,TRBJ2-3
CSASQGSRSDTQYF,TGCAGTGCTAGTCAGGGTAGTAGGTCAGATACGCAGTATTTT,-,-,TRBV20-1,TRBJ2-3
CASSLGLRGASTDTQYF,TGCGCCAGCAGCTTAGGTTTGCGGGGAGCTAGCACAGATACGCAGTATTTT,-,-,TRBV5-1,TRBJ2-3
CASSSPSTTGLCYGYTF,TGTGCCAGCAGCTCACCAAGCACCACAGGGCTATGCTATGGCTACACCTTC,-,-,TRBV5-6,TRBJ1-2
CSASGPHPSTDTQYF,TGCAGTGCTAGTGGGCCCCATCCTAGCACAGATACGCAGTATTTT,-,few,TRBV20-1,TRBJ2-3
CSARDQLAGGKETQYF,TGCAGTGCTAGAGATCAGCTAGCGGGGGGGAAAGAGACCCAGTACTTC,TRBD2,-,TRBV20-1,TRBJ2-5
CSARGGGGDQPQHF,TGCAGTGCTAGAGGGGGCGGGGGGGATCAGCCCCAGCATTTT,-,-,TRBV20-1,TRBJ1-5
CSGAGAGVVNSPLHF,TGCAGTGGAGCAGGGGCAGGGGTAGTCAATTCACCCCTCCACTTT,-,few,TRBV20-1,TRBJ1-6